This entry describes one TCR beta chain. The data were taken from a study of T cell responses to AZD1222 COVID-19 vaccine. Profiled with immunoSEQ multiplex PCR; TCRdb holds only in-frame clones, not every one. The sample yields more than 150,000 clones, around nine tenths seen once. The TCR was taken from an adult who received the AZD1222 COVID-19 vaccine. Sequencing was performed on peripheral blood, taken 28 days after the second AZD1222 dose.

Written as DNA, the CDR3 is TGCGCCAGCAGCTTAGGGCCCGGAACCTACAATGAGCAGTTCTTC. This sequence encodes CASSLGPGTYNEQFF. The chain combines TRBV5-1 with TRBJ2-1; D uncertain. The CDR3 loop spans 15 amino acids. Trimming shortened V by 2 bases and J by 2 bases, and 11 bases separated the two germline ends. The germline V gene encodes CDR1 SGHRS and CDR2 YFSETQ.